This TCR beta chain was recovered during a study of T cell responses to AZD1222 COVID-19 vaccine. Study-level points and caveats: Females made up more of the donors, who were largely white British, and clonal diversity may have come out too low. Seropositive AZD1222 recipients at baseline numbered only 6 or 7.

TCRdb's table, derived via immunoSEQ multiplex PCR, lists solely in-frame clones and lacks some. The table shows about 150,000 clones, with approximately 87% occurring only once. About this clone itself: What it binds is unknown.

The receptor was isolated from an adult in good health. This specimen was peripheral blood, taken on day 0 of MenACWY control vaccination.

The DNA for the CDR3 is TGTGCCAGCAGCTTAGATCAAGAGAGGGCAAACTATGGCTACACCTTC. Translating gives CASSLDQERANYGYTF. The V call is TRBV11-3, the J call TRBJ1-2; D gene ambiguous. Trimming shortened V by 0 bases and J by 2 bases, and 13 bases separated the two germline ends. Germline V gene sequence: CDR1 SGHNT, CDR2 YENEEA. This CDR3 region has 16 residues.